The 30 T cell receptor beta chains reported below all come from one sample, sequenced in a study of T-cell reconstitution after alpha-beta-depleted transplantation in children. Construction of the TCRbeta library involved unique molecular identifiers. TCRdb recomputed calls from the PCR reads with MiXCR, one row per CDR3 protein. The sample lists some 500,000 distinct CDR3 sequences, around 19% occurring once. Sequenced here: PBMCs from the stem cell graft donor, sampled from the stem cell graft. The receptors shown here come from a human donor who donated a stem cell graft to a child with acute lymphoblastic leukemia.

V and J are TRBV27 and TRBJ1-1; perhaps TRBD1 as D (6 bases). The CDR3 has 15 amino acids. CDR1 MNHEY and CDR2 SMNVEV come from the germline V gene (reference sequence). With 2 bases removed from V and 6 bases from J, the gap between germline ends came to 16 bases. The CDR3 region has the DNA TGTGCCAGCAGTTTAGTGAGTACAGGGAGGGCTGAAGCTTTCTTT. Encoded protein: CASSLVSTGRAEAFF.

A few counts support this clonotype. The genes are TRBV7-9 and TRBJ2-5, with D possibly called TRBD1 or TRBD2 (5 bases each). Trimming removed 1 base at V and 2 bases at J, with 14 bases between. Germline CDR1 and CDR2: SEHNR and FQNEAQ (reference sequence). CDR3 length: 16 amino acids. The CDR3 loop reads CASSLGGPWEQETQYF. The CDR3 DNA follows: TGTGCCAGCAGCTTAGGGGGACCTTGGGAGCAAGAGACCCAGTACTTC. The entire variable domain, with the rest obtained from reference TRBV7-9 and TRBJ2-5, is as follows: DTGVSQNPRHKITKRGQNVTFRCDPISEHNRLYWYRQTLGQGPEFLTYFQNEAQLEKSRLLSDRFSAERPKGSFSTLEIQRTEQGDSAMYLCASSLGGPWEQETQYFGPGTRLLVL.

The table lists this clonotype with a few counts. V usage is TRBV13 and J usage is TRBJ2-1, with no clear D. Germline V lookup: CDR1 PRHDT, CDR2 FYEKMQ (reference sequence). The CDR3 length is 15 residues. The ends were cut back, 5 bases at V and 0 bases at J, with 11 bases in the middle. The CDR3 region has the DNA TGTGCCAGCAGCCCCAGCACGAGCTCCTACAATGAGCAGTTCTTC. Encoded protein: CASSPSTSSYNEQFF.

V gene TRBV10-2 combines with J gene TRBJ2-7, with 12 bases fitting TRBD2. CDR1 is WSHSY, CDR2 SAAADI, per germline. The CDR3 consists of 17 residues. Trimming removed 6 bases from V and 2 bases from J; junction bases left unmatched: 11. The CDR3 DNA reads as TGCGCCAGCAGAAGACTAGCGGGAGAAACGACGGCCTACGAGCAGTACTTC. Amino acid sequence: CASRRLAGETTAYEQYF.

This clonotype has only a few counts. The chain employs TRBV15 and TRBJ2-5, with D tentatively TRBD1 or TRBD2 (8 bases each). The CDR3 is made up of 17 amino acids. Trimming removed 5 bases at V and 0 bases at J, with 19 bases between. Germline V lookup: CDR1 LNHNV, CDR2 YYDKDF (reference sequence). The CDR3 bases are TGTGCCACCAGCCTCGGGACAGGCGGGGGGTACCAAGAGACCCAGTACTTC. Translation: CATSLGTGGGYQETQYF.

The J gene is TRBJ1-2, the V gene TRBV12-3 or TRBV12-4, with D uncertain. The CDR3 extends over 13 amino acids. V lost 2 bases and J 4 bases, leaving 8 bases between the germline ends. The CDR3 is CASSLKGIYGYTF. The CDR3 coding sequence is TGTGCCAGCAGTTTAAAGGGTATCTATGGCTACACCTTC.

This clonotype was seen more than once but under ten times. V and J are TRBV27 and TRBJ1-2; D gene uncertain. Germline CDR1 reads MNHEY; CDR2 reads SMNVEV (reference sequence). Trimming stripped 2 bases from V and 2 bases from J, with 12 bases between. CDR3 length: 15 amino acids. This CDR3 is CASSLRAGLNYGYTF. The CDR3, as DNA: TGTGCCAGCAGTTTACGGGCGGGCCTGAACTATGGCTACACCTTC.

The genes are TRBV12-3 or TRBV12-4 and TRBJ1-4; 10 positions match TRBD1. The CDR3 length is 16 residues. The V and J ends lost 2 bases and 5 bases, in that order; junction bases with no gene match: 5. The CDR3 loop reads CASSLQAGQGNEKLFF. CDR3 bases: TGTGCCAGCAGTTTACAGGCGGGACAGGGGAATGAAAAACTGTTTTTT.

The V and J genes are TRBV4-2 and TRBJ2-7; D is perhaps TRBD1 (5 bases). Deletions cut 3 bases from V and 6 bases from J, with 24 bases between. Germline V CDR1 and CDR2: LGHNA, YNFKEQ. CDR3 size: 17 residues. In nucleotides, the CDR3 is TGTGCCAGCAGCCATGTCAGTGGTGTTGGACACATCGGCGAGCAGTACTTC. Its translation: CASSHVSGVGHIGEQYF.

This chain joins TRBV5-1 and TRBJ1-1, with D possibly matching TRBD1 (6 bases). Per germline, CDR1 SGHRS and CDR2 YFSETQ. The CDR3 is 18 amino acids. The germline V and J ends were trimmed by 6 bases and 3 bases, with 27 bases remaining between them. In nucleotides, the CDR3 is TGCGCCAGCAACAATCAACCCTCCAACAGGGTTGGGCACACTGAAGCTTTCTTT. Residues: CASNNQPSNRVGHTEAFF.

This clonotype was observed a single time. V gene TRBV20-1 combines with J gene TRBJ2-7, with D maybe TRBD2 (5 bases). The V gene's germline CDR1 is DFQATT and CDR2 SNEGSKA (reference sequence). V shed 6 bases and J shed 2 bases, with 14 bases lying between them. The CDR3 has 13 amino acids. CDR3 sequence: CSADYPLAYEQYF. CDR3 DNA sequence: TGCAGTGCCGACTATCCGCTCGCCTACGAGCAGTACTTC.

This clonotype was counted a few times. V and J are TRBV27 and TRBJ2-7; 7 bases fit TRBD2. Per germline, CDR1 MNHEY and CDR2 SMNVEV (reference sequence). V trimming: 3 bases; J trimming: 2 bases; junction bases outside the gene matches: 7. This CDR3 is 15 amino acids long. The DNA for the CDR3 is TGTGCCAGCAGTTTTCAGGCTAGCGGAACCTACGAGCAGTACTTC. Encoded protein: CASSFQASGTYEQYF.

The chain joins TRBV9 to TRBJ2-7; D perhaps matches TRBD2 (5 bases). The CDR3 has 12 amino acids. Germline V lookup: CDR1 SGDLS, CDR2 YYNGEE. Trimming removed 0 bases from V and 5 bases from J, with 6 bases in between. The CDR3 spells CASSVGGNEQYF. DNA of the CDR3: TGTGCCAGCAGCGTAGGAGGGAACGAGCAGTACTTC. The whole variable domain, filled in from reference TRBV9 and TRBJ2-7, reads DSGVTQTPKHLITATGQRVTLRCSPRSGDLSVYWYQQSLDQGLQFLIQYYNGEERAKGNILERFSAQQFPDLHSELNLSSLELGDSALYFCASSVGGNEQYFGPGTRLTVT.

The chain couples TRBV15 to TRBJ2-3, with D perhaps TRBD2 (7 bases). This CDR3 has 16 residues. Trimming stripped 0 bases from V and 2 bases from J, with 12 bases between. Looked up from germline, CDR1 is LNHNV and CDR2 is YYDKDF (reference sequence). The CDR3 reads CATSRDGRGDTDTQYF. The CDR3 bases are TGTGCCACCAGCAGAGATGGGAGGGGGGACACAGATACGCAGTATTTT.

This rearrangement joins TRBV9 to TRBJ2-1, with TRBD2 identical over 8 bases. The CDR3 spans 19 residues. With V trimmed by 0 bases and J by 7 bases, 18 bases remained unmatched. Per germline, CDR1 SGDLS and CDR2 YYNGEE. This CDR3 reads CASSVAKAGEGRTGNEQFF. The CDR3 nucleotides are TGTGCCAGCAGCGTAGCTAAAGCGGGAGAAGGACGGACGGGGAATGAGCAGTTCTTC.

This clonotype was counted between two and nine times. J is TRBJ2-5 and V is TRBV5-1; D might be TRBD1 (7 bases). Germline-derived CDR1 and CDR2 are SGHRS and YFSETQ. Trimming left V 4 bases short and J 5 bases short, with 18 bases between. This CDR3 spans 15 amino acids. The CDR3 sequence: CASSDRQGGFETQYF. The CDR3, as DNA: TGCGCCAGCAGCGACAGACAGGGAGGATTTGAGACCCAGTACTTC.

The chain is built from TRBV19 and TRBJ2-7; TRBD2 matches at 14 bases. The J segment lost 5 bases and the V segment lost 5 bases, leaving 11 bases of the junction unmatched. CDR3 size: 17 residues. From germline, CDR1 is LNHDA and CDR2 SQIVND (reference sequence). DNA of the CDR3: TGTGCCAGTAGTGCTCGACTAGCGGGAGGGAAATTCCACGAGCAGTACTTC. Its translation is CASSARLAGGKFHEQYF. Supplemented by reference TRBV19 and TRBJ2-7, the full variable domain reads DGGITQSPKYLFRKEGQNVTLSCEQNLNHDAMYWYRQDPGQGLRLIYYSQIVNDFQKGDIAEGYSVSREKKESFPLTVTSAQKNPTAFYLCASSARLAGGKFHEQYFGPGTRLTVT.

There are a few counts of this clonotype. The chain carries TRBV29-1 and TRBJ2-7; maybe TRBD1 (5 bases). The germline V and J ends were trimmed by 1 base and 0 bases, with 10 bases remaining between them. Looked up from germline, CDR1 is SQVTM and CDR2 is ANQGSEA. CDR3 length equals 14 residues. CDR3 amino acids: CSVEVIDSSYEQYF. For the CDR3, the DNA is TGCAGCGTTGAAGTGATCGACAGCTCCTACGAGCAGTACTTC.

The CDR3 reads CASSHGSGSSETQYF. In nucleotides, the CDR3 is TGCGCCAGCAGCCATGGGTCTGGATCGTCAGAGACCCAGTACTTC. The chain joins TRBV4-1 to TRBJ2-5; D gene uncertain. Germline loops: CDR1 MGHRA, CDR2 YSYEKL. With 3 bases removed from V and 4 bases from J, the gap between germline ends came to 15 bases. The CDR3 spans 15 residues.

The chain couples TRBV5-1 to TRBJ2-5; 10 nucleotides agree with TRBD2. The V gene end was trimmed by 0 bases and the J gene end by 4 bases; junction bases not matched to a gene: 12. The germline gives CDR1 SGHRS, CDR2 YFSETQ. The CDR3 covers 18 residues. CDR3 sequence reads: CASSLGLAGDAISETQYF. CDR3 sequence (DNA): TGCGCCAGCAGCTTGGGTCTAGCGGGGGATGCGATCTCAGAGACCCAGTACTTC.

This clonotype was detected a few times. The conserved phenylalanine or tryptophan is not found at the CDR3 terminus, so this likely reflects a read error. The chain joins TRBV5-1 to TRBJ1-1; D call uncertain. Trimming shortened V by 2 bases and J by 5 bases, and 7 bases separated the two germline ends. The CDR3 length is 12 residues. The germline V gene encodes CDR1 SGHRS and CDR2 YFSETQ. CDR3 amino acids: CASSFASTEAFL. The CDR3 DNA follows: TGCGCCAGCAGCTTTGCATCGACTGAAGCTTTCCTT.

This sequence joins TRBV7-9 and TRBJ2-5; D may correspond to TRBD1 or TRBD2 (5 bases each). Germline-derived CDR1 and CDR2 are SEHNR and FQNEAQ (reference sequence). CDR3 length equals 15 residues. V was pared by 5 bases and J by 5 bases, with 18 bases between. CDR3 nucleotide sequence: TGTGCCAGCAGCGCCCCGGGGCTCAAGGATGAGACCCAGTACTTC. This codes for CASSAPGLKDETQYF.

V gene TRBV5-1 combines with J gene TRBJ2-1; D gene ambiguous. The V gene's germline CDR1 is SGHRS and CDR2 YFSETQ. The V gene lost 2 bases and the J gene lost 4 bases, with 10 bases spanning the gap. The CDR3 is 14 residues long. The CDR3 spells CASSFDGSYNEQFF. In DNA, the CDR3 is TGCGCCAGCAGCTTCGACGGCAGTTACAATGAGCAGTTCTTC.

This clonotype was counted a few times. CDR3 region: CASSLGTGTSGYNEQFF. In DNA form, the CDR3 reads TGCGCCAGCAGCTTGGGTACCGGGACTAGCGGCTACAATGAGCAGTTCTTC. The V and J genes are TRBV5-1 and TRBJ2-1; 11 nucleotides match TRBD2. From germline, CDR1 is SGHRS and CDR2 YFSETQ. J lost 3 bases, V lost 0 bases, and 5 bases had no gene match. The CDR3 totals 17 residues.

The chain joins TRBV18 to TRBJ2-7; D ambiguous. The V and J ends lost 2 bases and 3 bases respectively, with 14 bases between them. The CDR3 spans 15 residues. Germline assignment: CDR1 KGHSH and CDR2 LQKENI. The CDR3 DNA sequence: TGTGCCAGCTCACCAGCACATAGTGAGGTCTACGAGCAGTACTTC. Amino acids: CASSPAHSEVYEQYF.

The rearrangement joins TRBV12-3 or TRBV12-4 to TRBJ1-2, with 8 bases aligning to TRBD1. The CDR3 length is 16 residues. V was clipped by 2 bases and J by 5 bases; unmatched bases: 10. CDR3 sequence: CASSLPEDRVRYGYTF. In DNA, the CDR3 is TGTGCCAGCAGTTTACCCGAGGACAGGGTACGGTATGGCTACACCTTC.

This chain joins TRBV4-2 and TRBJ2-7; 10 nucleotides line up with TRBD2. Germline V gene lookup returns CDR1 LGHNA and CDR2 YNFKEQ. The ends lost 0 bases at V and 4 bases at J; junction bases unmatched: 6. The CDR3 is made up of 16 amino acids. The CDR3 spells CASSQDAQREGYEQYF. The CDR3 DNA sequence: TGTGCCAGCAGCCAAGATGCCCAGCGGGAGGGGTACGAGCAGTACTTC.

This clonotype was seen a handful of times. The V and J genes are TRBV12-3 or TRBV12-4 and TRBJ1-2; D possibly corresponds to TRBD1 (6 bases). V lost 5 bases and J lost 5, with 24 bases in between. CDR3 length equals 17 residues. The CDR3 sequence: CASSQIPGVALSYGYTF. The CDR3 DNA reads TGTGCCAGCAGTCAGATCCCAGGGGTCGCTCTGTCTTATGGCTACACCTTC.

This clonotype was picked up a small number of times. The chain carries TRBV6-1 and TRBJ1-5; 9 bases map to TRBD1. The CDR3 sequence is 16 residues long. Germline values: CDR1 MNHNS, CDR2 SASEGT. V lost 6 bases and J lost 3; bases outside the gene matches: 9. The CDR3 loop is CASRTPGTGNNQPQHF. CDR3 nucleotide sequence: TGTGCCAGCAGGACCCCGGGGACAGGGAACAATCAGCCCCAGCATTTT.

The chain couples TRBV29-1 to TRBJ2-2, with no clear D. V lost 1 base and J lost 4, with 10 bases in between. The CDR3 contains 14 residues. Germline CDR1 reads SQVTM; CDR2 reads ANQGSEA. Here the CDR3 DNA reads TGCAGCGTTGAAGGGGCAGTAACCACCGGGGAGCTGTTTTTT. Translated: CSVEGAVTTGELFF.